Listed below are T cell receptor beta chains from one sample, sequenced in a study of T-cell reconstitution after alpha-beta-depleted transplantation in children. TCRdb recomputed calls from the PCR reads with MiXCR, one row per CDR3 protein. This sample has about 500,000 distinct CDR3 sequences, with around a third found just once. This specimen was PBMCs from the stem cell graft donor, taken from the stem cell graft. These receptors were obtained from a human donor who donated a stem cell graft to a child with aplastic anemia. The CDR3 runs from the conserved cysteine through the conserved F or W.

j_call v_call cdr3_aa
TRBJ2-1 TRBV5-1 CASSFPYGGGRYNEQFF
TRBJ2-3 TRBV29-1 CSVEDLAPGVADTQYF
TRBJ1-2 TRBV20-1 CSARDGPYQGGYTF
TRBJ2-5 TRBV6-2/TRBV6-3 CASSKLGLRETQYF
TRBJ1-4 TRBV11-2 CASSLDRRGGRNEKLFF
TRBJ2-4 TRBV13 CASSLGASGNIQYF
TRBJ2-1 TRBV30 CAWEPRDRAYNEQFF
TRBJ2-7 TRBV7-2 CASSLGPPQTYEQYF
TRBJ1-2 TRBV7-3 CARNGQLNLFWRTNYGYTF
TRBJ2-2 TRBV20-1 CSARKTGKDTGELFF
TRBJ2-4 TRBV7-9 CASSWGDRGNIQYF
TRBJ2-7 TRBV15 CATRPGVTIYEQYF
TRBJ2-1 TRBV20-1 CSAVTPGRSSYNEQFF
TRBJ2-7 TRBV6-2/TRBV6-3 CASSYSGPPYEQYF
TRBJ2-5 TRBV12-3/TRBV12-4 CASKKTSANQETQYF
TRBJ2-2 TRBV29-1 CSVDGRRSGELFF
TRBJ1-5 TRBV7-2 CASSLAQGGTVQPQHF
TRBJ1-6 TRBV10-3 CATQTGGVDNSPLHF
TRBJ2-5 TRBV29-1 CSYRTWEQETQYF
TRBJ2-1 TRBV20-1 CSARPLAGSSYNEQFF
TRBJ2-4 TRBV5-1 CASSLVGRQGNIQYF
TRBJ2-2 TRBV6-1 CASSEGGQGPGELFF
TRBJ1-1 TRBV27 CASRTNWNTEAFF
TRBJ2-1 TRBV7-6 CASSPLSAGYNEQFF
TRBJ2-7 TRBV7-2 CASSPRDSWGEQYF
TRBJ1-2 TRBV6-5 CASSSSRNYGYTF
TRBJ2-5 TRBV6-1 CASSDGWGMETQYF
TRBJ2-1 TRBV12-3/TRBV12-4 CASIGGGTRNEQFF
TRBJ1-6 TRBV9 CASSVEAVPVIGSPLHF
TRBJ2-1 TRBV5-5 CASSLAAGTGIEQFF
TRBJ2-7 TRBV20-1 CSARDSSIYPYEQYF
TRBJ2-7 TRBV20-1 CSARDAENTYEQYF
TRBJ2-6 TRBV11-2 CASSLFGTGPSGANVLTF
TRBJ1-1 TRBV9 CASSVSGQTNTEAFF
TRBJ2-5 TRBV7-2 CASSSSGSASGETQYF
TRBJ1-4 TRBV18 CASSPGTGEKLFF
TRBJ2-2 TRBV20-1 CRGVGTGELFF
TRBJ2-2 TRBV5-1 CASSFTADSTGELFF
TRBJ2-3 TRBV27 CATQSGIVADTQYF
TRBJ1-4 TRBV7-8 CASTSREGEKLFF